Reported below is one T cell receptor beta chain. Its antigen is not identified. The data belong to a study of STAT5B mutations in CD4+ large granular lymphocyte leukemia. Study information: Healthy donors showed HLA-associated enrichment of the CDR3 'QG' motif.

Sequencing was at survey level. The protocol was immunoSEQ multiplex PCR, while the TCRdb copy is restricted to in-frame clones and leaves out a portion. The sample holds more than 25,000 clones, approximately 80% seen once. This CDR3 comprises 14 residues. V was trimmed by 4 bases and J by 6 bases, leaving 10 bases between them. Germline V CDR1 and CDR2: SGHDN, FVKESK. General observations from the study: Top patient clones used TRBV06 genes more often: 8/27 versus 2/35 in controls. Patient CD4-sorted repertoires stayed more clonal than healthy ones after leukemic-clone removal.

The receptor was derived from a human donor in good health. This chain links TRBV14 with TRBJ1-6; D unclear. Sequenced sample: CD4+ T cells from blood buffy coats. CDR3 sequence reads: CASSLGVANSPLHF. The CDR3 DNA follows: TGTGCCAGCAGCCTCGGGGTGGCTAATTCACCCCTCCACTTT.